The clone carrying this T cell receptor beta chain showed up just once. The CDR3 has 14 residues. V gave up 3 bases and J gave up 6 bases, with 14 bases separating them. Germline values: CDR1 PRHDT, CDR2 FYEKMQ (reference sequence). Seattle cases were enrolled at active infection and followed longitudinally. This sample was taken from a study of blood T cell repertoires in COVID-19. Here immunoSEQ multiplex PCR was the method, and the copy in TCRdb shows in-frame clones only, minus some. The sample carries about 97,000 clones, about 90% recorded once. The rearrangement uses TRBV13 and TRBJ1-1; possibly TRBD1 for D (5 bases). Material for sequencing was peripheral blood. The clonotype was recovered from a man aged 45-65 years with COVID-19, enrolled during active disease. CDR3 in DNA: TGTGCCAGCAGCTTCAGGGATATTTACGCTGAAGCTTTCTTT. This sequence encodes CASSFRDIYAEAFF.